This T cell receptor beta chain was captured in a study of monozygotic twins with inflammatory bowel disease. Study outcomes and limitations: With inverse Simpson as the measure, TCRbeta diversity was lower in IBD patients than in healthy co-twins.

The CDR3 contains 18 residues. The germline CDR1 and CDR2 sequences are LNHDA and SQIVND (reference sequence). Concerning this clonotype: Its antigen is not known.

Input per TCR library consisted of around 3.5 ug of total RNA. Using the 5' RACE reads, TCRdb records one entry per CDR3 protein without DNA. The sample yields about 210,000 distinct CDR3 sequences, of which the top ten take up approximately 1.6%. The V and J genes are TRBV19 and TRBJ1-5; TCRdb names TRBD1, which stays unverified in the absence of DNA. Material: blood. This clonotype was sampled from a human donor with ulcerative colitis or Crohn's disease, or a healthy co-twin of an affected twin (not recorded which). The CDR3 protein is CASSRTREEGRGNQPQHF.